Following are 4 T cell receptor beta chains from one sample sequenced in a study of blood T cell repertoires in COVID-19. Some clones are missing from TCRdb's copy, which holds only in-frame ones; the method was immunoSEQ multiplex PCR. The data show about 220,000 clones, 80% to 85% seen once. The sequenced sample consisted of peripheral blood. Every receptor here comes from a woman in her sixties or seventies with acute or convalescent COVID-19.

This chain connects TRBV5-4 to TRBJ1-2; 10 bases are shared with TRBD1. CDR1 SGHNT and CDR2 YYREEE come from the germline V gene (reference sequence). CDR3 length equals 14 residues. With 4 bases clipped from V and 2 bases from J, the junction kept 2 bases outside the gene matches. The CDR3 region has the DNA TGTGCCAGCAGCAAGACAGGGGGCAACTATGGCTACACCTTC. It codes for CASSKTGGNYGYTF.

The chain recombines TRBV10-3 with TRBJ1-1; tentatively, D is TRBD1 (5 bases). Germline CDR1 ENHRY, CDR2 SYGVKD. V was clipped by 1 base and J by 1 base, with 10 bases between them. This CDR3 is 15 amino acids long. CDR3 DNA: TGTGCCATCAGTGAGTTAGGGGCGCGGAACACTGAAGCTTTCTTT. Its translation is CAISELGARNTEAFF.

The chain combines TRBV30 with TRBJ1-1; 7 positions agree with TRBD1. Germline CDR1 is GTSNPN and CDR2 is SVGIG (reference sequence). V shed 3 bases and J 0 bases; nucleotides not matched to a gene: 1. The CDR3 spans 13 residues. CDR3 loop: CAWRGQMNTEAFF. As DNA, the CDR3 is TGTGCCTGGAGGGGACAGATGAACACTGAAGCTTTCTTT.

The V gene is TRBV6-5, the J gene TRBJ1-6; D remains unclear. Between the trimmed V and J ends, which lost 6 bases and 6 bases, there was a span of 12 bases. There are 14 residues in the CDR3. Germline CDR1 is MNHEY and CDR2 is SVGAGI. The CDR3 is CASRDGGSNSPLHF. CDR3 sequence (DNA): TGTGCCAGCAGAGACGGAGGGTCTAATTCACCCCTCCACTTT.